These 9 T cell receptor beta chains share one sample of origin, sequenced in a study of response to subunit inactivated influenza vaccine. MiXCR, run by TCRdb on the RT-PCR reads, gives a single entry per CDR3 protein. Here the sample spans 550,000 to 800,000 distinct CDR3 sequences, around 16% being singletons. Sequenced here: PBMCs from blood, sampled roughly 12 days after vaccination. The receptors originated from a man aged 50-59 years who received an inactivated influenza vaccine.

The chain combines TRBV5-5 with TRBJ1-5; tentatively, D is TRBD1 (6 bases). Trimming stripped 3 bases from V and 8 bases from J, with 12 bases between. The length of the CDR3 is 13 residues. From germline, CDR1 is SGHKS and CDR2 YYEKEE (reference sequence). This CDR3 is CASSSQGREPQHF. The CDR3 DNA follows: TGTGCCAGCAGCTCACAGGGAAGGGAGCCCCAGCATTTT.

V gene TRBV2 combines with J gene TRBJ1-5; no reliable D call. V was clipped by 4 bases and J by 0 bases, with 10 bases between them. The length of the CDR3 is 15 residues. Germline lookup yields CDR1 SNHLY and CDR2 FYNNEI. Here the CDR3 DNA reads TGTGCCAGCAGTGGTCGGACGTATAGCAATCAGCCCCAGCATTTT. Its protein is CASSGRTYSNQPQHF.

This sequence joins TRBV20-1 and TRBJ2-7; D gene ambiguous. Trimming shortened V by 1 base and J by 4 bases, and 11 bases separated the two germline ends. The CDR3 length is 13 residues. Looked up from germline, CDR1 is DFQATT and CDR2 is SNEGSKA (reference sequence). CDR3 nucleotides: TGCAGTGCTAGAGGGTGGCGGAGTTACGAGCAGTACTTC. Translation gives CSARGWRSYEQYF.

This clonotype came up a few times. The chain recombines TRBV7-2 with TRBJ2-1, with 12 nucleotides matching TRBD2. V dropped 1 base and J dropped 14; count of bases not matched to a gene: 9. The CDR3 is 15 residues long. CDR1 is SGHTA, CDR2 FQGNSA, per germline. The CDR3 is CASSLGLAGGPRKFF. For the CDR3, the DNA is TGTGCCAGCAGCTTAGGGCTAGCGGGAGGGCCGCGGAAGTTCTTC.

The V call is TRBV20-1, the J call TRBJ2-1; TRBD2 is a possible D gene (6 bases). This CDR3 is built from 14 residues. CDR1 and CDR2 (germline): DFQATT, SNEGSKA (reference sequence). V was clipped by 3 bases and J by 5 bases, with 14 bases between them. The chain's CDR3 is CSASLQRADNEQFF. CDR3 DNA: TGCAGTGCTAGTCTCCAGCGGGCCGACAATGAGCAGTTCTTC.

This clonotype was detected ten times or more. The chain is built from TRBV7-2 and TRBJ2-2; D call uncertain. Trimming took off 3 bases at V and 0 bases at J, with 8 bases between the two ends. Per germline, CDR1 SGHTA and CDR2 FQGNSA. The CDR3 is 15 residues long. The CDR3 nucleotides are TGTGCCAGCAGCTTGGAGTACGCGAACACCGGGGAGCTGTTTTTT. It translates to CASSLEYANTGELFF.

The V gene is TRBV28, the J gene TRBJ2-6, with D maybe TRBD1 (5 bases). Trimming shortened V by 7 bases and J by 1 base, and 17 bases separated the two germline ends. Germline CDR1 is MDHEN and CDR2 is SYDVKM. This CDR3 has 17 residues. The CDR3 DNA reads as TGTGCCAGCAAAGACCGGTGGGGCCAATCTGGGGCCAACGTCCTGACTTTC. The encoded protein is CASKDRWGQSGANVLTF.

This clonotype showed up just a few times. The chain's CDR3 is CAIRIQGLNTEAFF. The CDR3 coding sequence is TGTGCCATCAGGATACAGGGGCTTAACACTGAAGCTTTCTTT. The rearrangement uses TRBV10-3 and TRBJ1-1; 7 bases are a match to TRBD1. Germline CDR1 reads ENHRY; CDR2 reads SYGVKD. The CDR3 length is 14 residues. J lost 2 bases, V lost 6 bases, and 6 bases had no gene match.

This clonotype was recorded a few times. The chain employs TRBV20-1 and TRBJ2-1, with 8 bases identical to TRBD2. Trimming took 5 bases from V and 6 from J; bases not matched to a gene: 12. The CDR3 is 15 residues long. Germline assignment: CDR1 DFQATT and CDR2 SNEGSKA (reference sequence). The chain's CDR3 is CSAHILGLGINEQFF. In DNA form, the CDR3 reads TGCAGTGCTCATATACTGGGACTAGGCATCAATGAGCAGTTCTTC.